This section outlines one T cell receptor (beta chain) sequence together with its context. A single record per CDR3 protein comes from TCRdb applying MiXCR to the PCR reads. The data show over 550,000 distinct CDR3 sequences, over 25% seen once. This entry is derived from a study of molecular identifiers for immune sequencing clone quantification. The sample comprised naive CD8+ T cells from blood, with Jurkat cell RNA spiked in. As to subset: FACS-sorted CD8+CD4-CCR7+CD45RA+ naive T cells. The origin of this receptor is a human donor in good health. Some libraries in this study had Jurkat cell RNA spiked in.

The chain's CDR3 is CAWTENYEQYF. The CDR3 nucleotides are TGTGCCTGGACAGAAAACTACGAGCAGTACTTC. V and J are TRBV30 and TRBJ2-7; D uncertain. The CDR3 covers 11 residues. V dropped 4 bases and J dropped 3 bases, with 7 bases sitting between them. Germline CDR1 GTSNPN, CDR2 SVGIG (reference sequence). Drawing the rest from reference TRBV30 and TRBJ2-7, the complete variable domain is SQTIHQWPATLVQPVGSPLSLECTVEGTSNPNLYWYRQAAGRGLQLLFYSVGIGQISSEVPQNLSASRPQDRQFILSSKKLLLSDSGFYLCAWTENYEQYFGPGTRLTVT.